This T cell receptor (beta chain) was retrieved from a study of T cell responses to AZD1222 COVID-19 vaccine. Study-level information: Second-dose intervals near 4 or 12 weeks were combined.

Points from the study as a whole: The sample set comprised mostly white British donors with more females, and clonal diversity was possibly underestimated. Baseline testing showed seropositivity in only six AZD1222 recipients.

Using immunoSEQ multiplex PCR, the repertoire was profiled, and TCRdb retains in-frame clones only, with some absent. Of around 99,000 clones in the sample, 80% to 90% were seen once. Turning to this clone: Its antigen is unidentified.

Trimming shortened V by 6 bases and J by 7 bases, and 13 bases separated the two germline ends. The germline CDR1 and CDR2 sequences are MNHEY and SMNVEV (reference sequence). This CDR3 is 13 amino acids long. This TCR was recovered from an adult in good health. Sequenced here: peripheral blood, sampled on day 0 of AZD1222 vaccination. The rearrangement uses TRBV27 and TRBJ1-5; D unresolved. Here the CDR3 reads CASRRSSHQPQHF. The CDR3, as DNA: TGTGCCAGCAGGCGAAGCAGCCACCAGCCCCAGCATTTT.